This TCR beta chain was obtained from a study of regulatory T cells in long-lasting Graves disease. Study-level results: Persistent patients had a count of shared public clonotypes (approximately 2,800) that exceeded that of new patients (almost 1,000).

Time point meaning: newly diagnosed GD, antithyroid drugs for less than 3 months. Scientists built the TCR library using RNA that was extracted from PBMCs. The CDR3 has 16 residues. Germline V gives CDR1 MGHRA, CDR2 YSYEKL. V lost 1 base and J lost 5; bases outside the gene matches: 9. Investigators prepared the TCR beta libraries by applying iRepertoire HTBI primers and Arm-PCR of CDR3 regions. In TCRdb, the multiplex PCR reads were re-called with MiXCR into one record per CDR3 protein. The table has about 450,000 distinct CDR3 sequences, approximately 16% seen once. A remark on this clonotype: Its antigen is unknown.

The sample also formed part of further work on T cells in Graves' hyperthyroidism and ophthalmopathy. From that report: A median around 6.4 months before onset, the model predicted ophthalmopathy.

This receptor was taken from a woman in her thirties with Graves disease. The J gene is TRBJ2-7, the V gene TRBV4-1; TRBD2 aligns across 9 bases. The sample consisted of peripheral blood mononuclear cells (PBMCs), taken at new diagnosis, from a patient treated with antithyroid drugs. The CDR3 bases are TGCGCCAGCAGCCAAGTTGTCGTAGCGGGAGCCAACGAGCAGTACTTC. Translating gives CASSQVVVAGANEQYF.